A selection of T cell receptor beta chains follows, all from one sample in a study of blood T cell repertoires in COVID-19. Sequencing was performed with immunoSEQ multiplex PCR; in TCRdb, only in-frame clones are kept and a portion is missing. This sample has some 130,000 clones; about nine tenths occur once, and the top ten carry roughly 4.5%. Sequenced material: peripheral blood. These receptors came from a man in his 60s with COVID-19, enrolled during active disease. Both conserved end residues are part of each CDR3. D genes are given only for firm matches. Size values are once, few and many counts, or a class for expanded clones, and some rows have none.

v_call: TRBV6-5; d_call: NA; cdr3_length: 13; clone_size: few; j_call: TRBJ1-1; cdr3_nt: TGTGCCAGCAGTTGGGGACAGAACACTGAAGCTTTCTTT; cdr3_aa: CASSWGQNTEAFF
v_call: TRBV4-1; d_call: NA; cdr3_length: 13; clone_size: NA; j_call: TRBJ1-4; cdr3_nt: TGCGCCAGCAGCCAGGGGGCAAGAGAAAAACTGTTTTTT; cdr3_aa: CASSQGAREKLFF
v_call: TRBV11-3; d_call: NA; cdr3_length: 15; clone_size: NA; j_call: TRBJ1-4; cdr3_nt: TGTGCCAGCAGCTTGGGGAGGGGAACGGATGAAAAACTGTTTTTT; cdr3_aa: CASSLGRGTDEKLFF
v_call: TRBV3-1/TRBV3-2; d_call: NA; cdr3_length: 16; clone_size: NA; j_call: TRBJ2-2; cdr3_nt: TGTGCCAGCAGCGAACGCAGGGGGGTTAACACCGGGGAGCTGTTTTTT; cdr3_aa: CASSERRGVNTGELFF
v_call: TRBV5-1; d_call: NA; cdr3_length: 15; clone_size: NA; j_call: TRBJ1-5; cdr3_nt: TGCGCCAGCAGCTTCGGGCAGGGTGCCAATCAGCCCCAGCATTTT; cdr3_aa: CASSFGQGANQPQHF
v_call: TRBV10-2; d_call: NA; cdr3_length: 14; clone_size: NA; j_call: TRBJ2-5; cdr3_nt: TGCGCCAGCAGTGAGATAGGGGTGGGGGAGACCCAGTACTTC; cdr3_aa: CASSEIGVGETQYF
v_call: TRBV5-5; d_call: NA; cdr3_length: 15; clone_size: NA; j_call: TRBJ2-6; cdr3_nt: TGTGCCAGCAGCAAGACAGTCTCTGGGGCCAACGTCCTGACTTTC; cdr3_aa: CASSKTVSGANVLTF
v_call: TRBV10-3; d_call: TRBD2; cdr3_length: 18; clone_size: once; j_call: TRBJ2-1; cdr3_nt: TGTGCCATCAGTGGAAGGGAAACGGGAGGGAGAACCTACAATGAGCAGTTCTTC; cdr3_aa: CAISGRETGGRTYNEQFF
v_call: TRBV12-5; d_call: NA; cdr3_length: 15; clone_size: NA; j_call: TRBJ1-2; cdr3_nt: TGTGCTAGTGGTTCCCAGGGTAGGAACGGCTATGGCTACACCTTC; cdr3_aa: CASGSQGRNGYGYTF
v_call: TRBV4-1; d_call: TRBD2; cdr3_length: 17; clone_size: NA; j_call: TRBJ2-1; cdr3_nt: TGCGCCAGCAGCCAGGGACTAGCGAGGAGCTCCTACAATGAGCAGTTCTTC; cdr3_aa: CASSQGLARSSYNEQFF
v_call: TRBV6-5; d_call: NA; cdr3_length: 14; clone_size: NA; j_call: TRBJ1-5; cdr3_nt: TGTGCCAGCAGTTCCCAGGGCGGCAATCAGCCCCAGCATTTT; cdr3_aa: CASSSQGGNQPQHF
v_call: TRBV3-1/TRBV3-2; d_call: NA; cdr3_length: 12; clone_size: NA; j_call: TRBJ1-3; cdr3_nt: TGTGCCAGCAGCCAGGGCTCCACCACCATATATTTT; cdr3_aa: CASSQGSTTIYF
v_call: TRBV5-6; d_call: TRBD1; cdr3_length: 15; clone_size: NA; j_call: TRBJ2-3; cdr3_nt: TGTGCCAGCAGCTCCGGACAGGGATTTTCAGATACGCAGTATTTT; cdr3_aa: CASSSGQGFSDTQYF
v_call: TRBV7-9; d_call: TRBD1; cdr3_length: 14; clone_size: NA; j_call: TRBJ2-2; cdr3_nt: TGTGCCAGCAGCGAGGGGACAGCCACCGGGGAGCTGTTTTTT; cdr3_aa: CASSEGTATGELFF
v_call: TRBV2; d_call: NA; cdr3_length: 13; clone_size: NA; j_call: TRBJ1-2; cdr3_nt: TGTGCCAGCCCCTTGGGAGCTAACTATGGCTACACCTTC; cdr3_aa: CASPLGANYGYTF
v_call: TRBV7-9; d_call: TRBD2; cdr3_length: 16; clone_size: NA; j_call: TRBJ2-3; cdr3_nt: TGTGCCAGCAGACCTAGCGGGAGGGCCGGCACAGATACGCAGTATTTT; cdr3_aa: CASRPSGRAGTDTQYF
v_call: TRBV7-2; d_call: NA; cdr3_length: 16; clone_size: NA; j_call: TRBJ2-3; cdr3_nt: TGTGCCAGCAGCTTAGGTTTCATCGCCGGGACAGATACGCAGTATTTT; cdr3_aa: CASSLGFIAGTDTQYF
v_call: TRBV10-3; d_call: TRBD1; cdr3_length: 15; clone_size: NA; j_call: TRBJ1-3; cdr3_nt: TGTGCCATCAGTGAGGGACAGGTGGGCGGAAACACCATATATTTT; cdr3_aa: CAISEGQVGGNTIYF
v_call: TRBV10-3; d_call: TRBD1; cdr3_length: 15; clone_size: NA; j_call: TRBJ2-1; cdr3_nt: TGTGCCATCAGTGCCCCCCAGGGGGATCATGCTGAGCAGTTCTTC; cdr3_aa: CAISAPQGDHAEQFF
v_call: TRBV20-1; d_call: TRBD1; cdr3_length: 13; clone_size: NA; j_call: TRBJ1-2; cdr3_nt: TGCAGTGCTAGTTCCGGGACAGGGAAAGGCTACACCTTC; cdr3_aa: CSASSGTGKGYTF
v_call: TRBV15; d_call: TRBD2; cdr3_length: 15; clone_size: once; j_call: TRBJ2-1; cdr3_nt: TGTGCCACCAGCAGAGAAGGGGCTAGCGGGAATGAGCAGTTCTTC; cdr3_aa: CATSREGASGNEQFF
v_call: TRBV6-1; d_call: TRBD2; cdr3_length: 18; clone_size: NA; j_call: TRBJ2-5; cdr3_nt: TGTGCCAGCAGTGATAGAGGGGTTTGGGGCGGGAGGAAGGAGACCCAGTACTTC; cdr3_aa: CASSDRGVWGGRKETQYF
v_call: TRBV10-3; d_call: TRBD1; cdr3_length: 13; clone_size: NA; j_call: TRBJ1-1; cdr3_nt: TGTGCCATCAGTGGTTTACCGACAGGGGATGCTTTCTTT; cdr3_aa: CAISGLPTGDAFF
v_call: TRBV11-1; d_call: NA; cdr3_length: 13; clone_size: NA; j_call: TRBJ2-7; cdr3_nt: TGTGCCAGCAGCTTAAGTCAGAACTACGAGCAGTACTTC; cdr3_aa: CASSLSQNYEQYF